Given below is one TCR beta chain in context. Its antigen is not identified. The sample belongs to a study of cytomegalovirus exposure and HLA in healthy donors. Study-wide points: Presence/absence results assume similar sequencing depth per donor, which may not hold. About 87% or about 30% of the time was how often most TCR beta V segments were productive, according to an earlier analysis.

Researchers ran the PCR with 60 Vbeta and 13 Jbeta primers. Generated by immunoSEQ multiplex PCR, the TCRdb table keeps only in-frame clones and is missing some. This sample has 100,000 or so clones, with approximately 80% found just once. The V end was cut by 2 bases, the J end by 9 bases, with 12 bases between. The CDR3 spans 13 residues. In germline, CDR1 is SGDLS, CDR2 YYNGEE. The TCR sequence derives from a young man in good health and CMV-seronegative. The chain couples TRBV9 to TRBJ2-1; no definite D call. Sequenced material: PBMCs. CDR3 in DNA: TGTGCCAGCAGCGTCAGGATGGGCCTTGAGCAGTTCTTC. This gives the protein CASSVRMGLEQFF.